A selection of T cell receptor beta chains follows, all from one sample in a study of cytomegalovirus exposure and HLA in healthy donors. Method: immunoSEQ multiplex PCR; TCRdb's copy keeps in-frame clones and lacks some. The table lists about 140,000 clones, approximately 84% of them singletons. Source material: PBMCs. The receptors stem from a woman aged 55-75 years in good health and CMV-seropositive. Both conserved end residues are part of each CDR3. D genes are given only for firm matches. Not all rows give a size; the values are once, few, many and, for expanded clones, a class.

CDR3nt: TGCGCCAGCAGCGGGAGGGCCGCAAGAGCGACCCAGTACTTC
CDR3aa: CASSGRAARATQYF
j_gene: TRBJ2-5
d_gene: TRBD2
v_gene: TRBV5-1
abundance: .

CDR3nt: TGTGCCAGCAGCTTAGATCGACTAGCGGGAGAGGAGACCCAGTACTTC
CDR3aa: CASSLDRLAGEETQYF
j_gene: TRBJ2-5
d_gene: TRBD2
v_gene: TRBV7-6
abundance: .

CDR3nt: TGTGCCACCAGCAGAGATACAGGGGGGGTGGAGCAGTACTTC
CDR3aa: CATSRDTGGVEQYF
j_gene: TRBJ2-7
d_gene: .
v_gene: TRBV15
abundance: once

CDR3nt: TGTGCCAGCAGTTACAGGAGGGGTTTCCTCGAGCAGTACTTC
CDR3aa: CASSYRRGFLEQYF
j_gene: TRBJ2-7
d_gene: .
v_gene: TRBV6-5
abundance: .

CDR3nt: TGTGCCAGCAGTGTCACCCCGGCAGCGGGGGGGGGCAATGAGCAGTTCTTC
CDR3aa: CASSVTPAAGGGNEQFF
j_gene: TRBJ2-1
d_gene: TRBD2
v_gene: TRBV6-1
abundance: .

CDR3nt: TGTGCCAGCAGCGTAGAAGGGAGTTCCTACGAGCAGTACTTC
CDR3aa: CASSVEGSSYEQYF
j_gene: TRBJ2-7
d_gene: .
v_gene: TRBV9
abundance: .

CDR3nt: TGTGCCAGCAGCGTAGGTAGCAACACCTACGAGCAGTACTTC
CDR3aa: CASSVGSNTYEQYF
j_gene: TRBJ2-7
d_gene: .
v_gene: TRBV9
abundance: few

CDR3nt: TGTGCCAGCAGCTTAGGGACTAGCGGAGCCCTCACAGATACGCAGTATTTT
CDR3aa: CASSLGTSGALTDTQYF
j_gene: TRBJ2-3
d_gene: TRBD2
v_gene: TRBV7-8
abundance: .

CDR3nt: TGTGCCAGCAGCGCTTTGAGGGCCCGGGGTACGCAGTATTTT
CDR3aa: CASSALRARGTQYF
j_gene: TRBJ2-3
d_gene: .
v_gene: TRBV6-1
abundance: .

CDR3nt: TGTGCCAGCAGCTTGGGGGACTACTCTGGAAACACCATATATTTT
CDR3aa: CASSLGDYSGNTIYF
j_gene: TRBJ1-3
d_gene: .
v_gene: TRBV5-5
abundance: .

CDR3nt: TGTGCCAGCAGCTTGCTACGTAGCAATCAGCCCCAGCATTTT
CDR3aa: CASSLLRSNQPQHF
j_gene: TRBJ1-5
d_gene: .
v_gene: TRBV5-5
abundance: .

CDR3nt: TGTGCCAGCAGCTTAACCCCGGACAGGGCGTCCTACGAGCAGTACTTC
CDR3aa: CASSLTPDRASYEQYF
j_gene: TRBJ2-7
d_gene: TRBD1
v_gene: TRBV7-2
abundance: .

CDR3nt: TGTGCCAGCAGCCAACCCGGCACTGAAGCTTTCTTT
CDR3aa: CASSQPGTEAFF
j_gene: TRBJ1-1
d_gene: .
v_gene: TRBV4-2
abundance: .

CDR3nt: TGCGCCAGCAGTCCCGCTAAGGGAGGAGCCTACGAGCAGTACTTC
CDR3aa: CASSPAKGGAYEQYF
j_gene: TRBJ2-7
d_gene: .
v_gene: TRBV4-1
abundance: .

CDR3nt: TGCGCCAGCAGCCAAGACTGGCGGGAGGGCAGGGAGCAGTTCTTC
CDR3aa: CASSQDWREGREQFF
j_gene: TRBJ2-1
d_gene: TRBD2
v_gene: TRBV4-3
abundance: .

CDR3nt: TGTGCCAGCAGCCCAATGGACAGAAACACCGGGGAGCTGTTTTTT
CDR3aa: CASSPMDRNTGELFF
j_gene: TRBJ2-2
d_gene: .
v_gene: TRBV7-9
abundance: .

CDR3nt: TGCGCCAGCAGCTTGGCCACAGGGGTGAACTATGGCTACACCTTC
CDR3aa: CASSLATGVNYGYTF
j_gene: TRBJ1-2
d_gene: TRBD1
v_gene: TRBV5-1
abundance: few

CDR3nt: TGTGCCAGCAGTGGGGCCGGGACAGGGAACGAGCAGTACTTC
CDR3aa: CASSGAGTGNEQYF
j_gene: TRBJ2-7
d_gene: TRBD1
v_gene: TRBV6-5
abundance: once

CDR3nt: TGTGCCAGCAGAGCAGGCAGAAAGGGCTACACCTTC
CDR3aa: CASRAGRKGYTF
j_gene: TRBJ1-2
d_gene: .
v_gene: TRBV28
abundance: .

CDR3nt: TGTGCCAGTACCAGGACTAGCGGGAGTAGCACAGATACGCAGTATTTT
CDR3aa: CASTRTSGSSTDTQYF
j_gene: TRBJ2-3
d_gene: TRBD2
v_gene: TRBV19
abundance: .

CDR3nt: TGTGCCAGCAGCTTAACTAGCGGGAGCACGAGCTCCTACGAGCAGTACTTC
CDR3aa: CASSLTSGSTSSYEQYF
j_gene: TRBJ2-7
d_gene: TRBD2
v_gene: TRBV7-2
abundance: .

CDR3nt: TGTGCCAGCACCCCATCGGGGCTAGCGGGAGGGCTCTACGAGCAGTACTTC
CDR3aa: CASTPSGLAGGLYEQYF
j_gene: TRBJ2-7
d_gene: TRBD2
v_gene: TRBV28
abundance: .

CDR3nt: TGTGCCTGGAGGGTCCAAGGGGAAACCTACGAGCAGTACTTC
CDR3aa: CAWRVQGETYEQYF
j_gene: TRBJ2-7
d_gene: .
v_gene: TRBV30
abundance: once

CDR3nt: TGTGCCAGCAGCCTAGAACAGGGGGGCGGAAACACCATATATTTT
CDR3aa: CASSLEQGGGNTIYF
j_gene: TRBJ1-3
d_gene: TRBD1
v_gene: TRBV6-5
abundance: .

CDR3nt: TGTGCCAGCAGTGAAGGACTGCTGAACTATGGCTACACCTTC
CDR3aa: CASSEGLLNYGYTF
j_gene: TRBJ1-2
d_gene: .
v_gene: TRBV2
abundance: .

CDR3nt: TGCGCCAGCAGCCAAACAATGGGACAGGGCTACGAGCAGTACTTC
CDR3aa: CASSQTMGQGYEQYF
j_gene: TRBJ2-7
d_gene: TRBD1
v_gene: TRBV4-3
abundance: .

CDR3nt: TGCAGCGTTGAAATGGACAGCAGCTACGAGCAGTACTTC
CDR3aa: CSVEMDSSYEQYF
j_gene: TRBJ2-7
d_gene: .
v_gene: TRBV29-1
abundance: .

CDR3nt: TGTGCCAGCAGCTTCACCCGGGACAATGAGCAGTTCTTC
CDR3aa: CASSFTRDNEQFF
j_gene: TRBJ2-1
d_gene: .
v_gene: TRBV7-9
abundance: .

CDR3nt: TGTGCCAGCAGCTCCCCTTTTAGCACAGATACGCAGTATTTT
CDR3aa: CASSSPFSTDTQYF
j_gene: TRBJ2-3
d_gene: .
v_gene: TRBV7-9
abundance: .

CDR3nt: TGTGCCAGCAGCTTAGTTTCGACAGGGGGGAACACTGAAGCTTTCTTT
CDR3aa: CASSLVSTGGNTEAFF
j_gene: TRBJ1-1
d_gene: TRBD1
v_gene: TRBV7-2
abundance: few

CDR3nt: TGCAGCGTTGACCGGGACTTCACCGGGGAGCTGTTTTTT
CDR3aa: CSVDRDFTGELFF
j_gene: TRBJ2-2
d_gene: .
v_gene: TRBV29-1
abundance: .

CDR3nt: TGTGCCAGCAGCTTAGGTGTCGGGGTGAACACTGAAGCTTTCTTT
CDR3aa: CASSLGVGVNTEAFF
j_gene: TRBJ1-1
d_gene: .
v_gene: TRBV7-3
abundance: .

CDR3nt: TGTGCCAGCAGAGGCCGACTGGGGGACACCGGGGAGCTGTTTTTT
CDR3aa: CASRGRLGDTGELFF
j_gene: TRBJ2-2
d_gene: .
v_gene: TRBV6-5
abundance: once

CDR3nt: TGTGCCAGCAGTGAGAGAGCTGGAAACACCATATATTTT
CDR3aa: CASSERAGNTIYF
j_gene: TRBJ1-3
d_gene: .
v_gene: TRBV6-1
abundance: few

CDR3nt: TGTGCCATCAGTGCCGGTCGGGAGCGGGGCTCCTACGAGCAGTACTTC
CDR3aa: CAISAGRERGSYEQYF
j_gene: TRBJ2-7
d_gene: TRBD2
v_gene: TRBV10-3
abundance: .

CDR3nt: TGTGCCAGCAGTTCGGGTTACCAAGAGACCCAGTACTTC
CDR3aa: CASSSGYQETQYF
j_gene: TRBJ2-5
d_gene: .
v_gene: TRBV27
abundance: .

CDR3nt: TGTGCCAGCTGCGTCCACCCTAGCGGGGAAGAGACCCAGTACTTC
CDR3aa: CASCVHPSGEETQYF
j_gene: TRBJ2-5
d_gene: TRBD2
v_gene: TRBV11-2
abundance: .

CDR3nt: TGTGCCTGGAGTTTGGACAGGGGGTTAGGTGGCTACACCTTC
CDR3aa: CAWSLDRGLGGYTF
j_gene: TRBJ1-2
d_gene: TRBD1
v_gene: TRBV30
abundance: once

CDR3nt: TGCGCCAGCAGCCGGGGAGCCGGGACAGGTTTTTCCTACTATGGCTACACCTTC
CDR3aa: CASSRGAGTGFSYYGYTF
j_gene: TRBJ1-2
d_gene: TRBD1
v_gene: TRBV4-3
abundance: .

CDR3nt: TGTGCCAGTACCGTCGAGGGTGTAAAAACCGGGGAGCTGTTTTTT
CDR3aa: CASTVEGVKTGELFF
j_gene: TRBJ2-2
d_gene: .
v_gene: TRBV19
abundance: .

CDR3nt: TGTGCCAGCTATCCGGGACAGGGCCTTTATAGCAATCAGCCCCAGCATTTT
CDR3aa: CASYPGQGLYSNQPQHF
j_gene: TRBJ1-5
d_gene: TRBD1
v_gene: TRBV6-4
abundance: .

CDR3nt: TGTGCCAGCAGTTACGACAGGGGAGGGACTGAAGCTTTCTTT
CDR3aa: CASSYDRGGTEAFF
j_gene: TRBJ1-1
d_gene: TRBD1
v_gene: TRBV6-6
abundance: .

CDR3nt: TGTGCCAGCAGCCCCGGGACATCCTATGGCTACACCTTC
CDR3aa: CASSPGTSYGYTF
j_gene: TRBJ1-2
d_gene: .
v_gene: TRBV11-3
abundance: .

CDR3nt: TGTGCCAGCAGCTTAGGCATTCTAGCGCGGGAGACCCAGTACTTC
CDR3aa: CASSLGILARETQYF
j_gene: TRBJ2-5
d_gene: .
v_gene: TRBV7-2
abundance: .

CDR3nt: TGTGCCAGCGGATCGCGGAGGGCAACCCAAGAGACCCAGTACTTC
CDR3aa: CASGSRRATQETQYF
j_gene: TRBJ2-5
d_gene: .
v_gene: TRBV7-2
abundance: once

CDR3nt: TGTGCTAGTGGGTCAGGGGGGAAAACTGAAGCTTTCTTT
CDR3aa: CASGSGGKTEAFF
j_gene: TRBJ1-1
d_gene: TRBD1
v_gene: TRBV12-5
abundance: .